This TCR beta chain stems from a study of control samples from healthy donors and cancer patients. The protocol was immunoSEQ multiplex PCR, while the TCRdb copy is restricted to in-frame clones and leaves out a portion. The sample records fewer than 200,000 clones, just under 95% being singletons. CDR3 length: 12 amino acids. V shed 6 bases and J shed 4 bases, with 7 bases lying between them. The receptor comes from a woman aged 60 to 75 in good health. The rearrangement uses TRBV12-3 or TRBV12-4 and TRBJ1-3, with a possible D match to TRBD1 (5 bases). The sample comprised blood. CDR3 nucleotides: TGTGCCAGCAGCTGGGGGGGAAACACCATATATTTT. Residues: CASSWGGNTIYF.